This T cell receptor beta chain was sequenced for a study of T cells in Graves' hyperthyroidism and ophthalmopathy. TCR beta CDR3 sequences were amplified from RNA transcripts. HTBI primers were the set used in a first-round RT-PCR of the TCR CDR3. TCRdb analysed the multiplex PCR reads with MiXCR anew, one entry per CDR3 protein. The table includes hundreds of thousands of distinct CDR3 sequences, roughly 17% detected once. This CDR3 is built from 13 residues. Germline assignment: CDR1 SGHRS and CDR2 YFSETQ. This clonotype occurred many times. A read error may account for a junction end that differs from germline.

This TCR was sampled from a woman aged 25 to 39 with Graves' hyperthyroidism. Sequencing was done on a sample of blood. This chain uses TRBV5-1 with TRBJ2-7, with D possibly matching TRBD1 (6 bases). The CDR3 spells CASSPGQTYGQYF. The CDR3 DNA follows: TGCGCCAGCAGCCCGGGACAAACCTACGGGCAGTACTTC. Full variable domain (remainder filled in from reference TRBV5-1 and TRBJ2-7): KAGVTQTPRYLIKTRGQQVTLSCSPISGHRSVSWYQQTPGQGLQFLFEYFSETQRNKGNFPGRFSGRQFSNSRSEMNVSTLELGDSALYLCASSPGQTYGQYFGPGTRLTVT.